These T cell receptor beta chains were read from a single sample in a study of OX40 agonist ivuxolimab in advanced cancers. Libraries were prepared by immunoSEQ multiplex PCR; TCRdb keeps only in-frame clonotypes and omits some of them. Of over 70,000 clones in the sample, 89% are singletons; the top ten hold approximately 0.19%. The sequencing here drew on CD4+ or CD8+ T cells sorted from blood, taken in a trial of the OX40 agonist ivuxolimab. These receptor sequences come from an adult with an advanced solid tumor such as melanoma, head and neck, liver or kidney cancer. The conserved cysteine and the conserved F or W are not part of the CDR3 here. The order of the fields is D gene, V gene, CDR3 protein. D genes are given only for firm matches.

d_call: NA; v_call: TRBV2; cdr3_aa: ASRWRRDKAF
d_call: NA; v_call: TRBV19; cdr3_aa: ASSNYYEQY
d_call: TRBD1; v_call: TRBV28; cdr3_aa: ASSLLPGQGPQETQY
d_call: NA; v_call: TRBV5-1; cdr3_aa: ASSWSSGANVLT
d_call: TRBD2; v_call: TRBV7-2; cdr3_aa: ASSYSGGSYEQY
d_call: NA; v_call: TRBV5-4; cdr3_aa: ASSLAGGNYGYT
d_call: TRBD1; v_call: TRBV14; cdr3_aa: ASSRLRDRHNTGELF
d_call: TRBD1; v_call: TRBV7-2; cdr3_aa: ASSLRPWTGGESNQPQH
d_call: NA; v_call: TRBV20-1; cdr3_aa: SATHNELF
d_call: NA; v_call: TRBV15; cdr3_aa: ATSRGAGVSYNSPLH
d_call: TRBD1; v_call: TRBV14; cdr3_aa: ASSPRDRGTDEQF
d_call: NA; v_call: TRBV28; cdr3_aa: ASSLQRNTEAF